One sample yielded the 17 T cell receptor beta chains listed below, sequenced in a study of blood T cells in healthy people across ages. Then a second PCR, running about 6 to 12 cycles, was carried out with a sample-barcoded 5' primer and a J-beta primer mix. TCRdb redid the calling of the 5' RACE reads with MiXCR, one entry per CDR3 protein. The sample includes about 1,500,000 distinct CDR3 sequences, 25% to 30% of them seen just once. Sequencing used blood. The source is a woman in her thirties in good health.

The rearrangement uses TRBV7-9 and TRBJ2-7, with D tentatively TRBD2 (5 bases). The CDR3 consists of 14 residues. Between the trimmed V and J ends, which lost 8 bases and 2 bases, there was a span of 16 bases. Germline CDR1 and CDR2: SEHNR and FQNEAQ (reference sequence). The CDR3, as DNA: TGTGCCAGCGCCTCGGCCGGGGTCCCCTACGAGCAGTACTTC. This translates into CASASAGVPYEQYF.

The chain employs TRBV29-1 and TRBJ2-3; 7 positions agree with TRBD1. With 6 bases clipped from V and 6 bases from J, the junction kept 0 bases outside the gene matches. The CDR3 has 10 amino acids. Looked up from germline, CDR1 is SQVTM and CDR2 is ANQGSEA. For the CDR3, the DNA is TGCAGCGTACAGGGGGATACGCAGTATTTT. Amino acids: CSVQGDTQYF.

The chain joins TRBV19 to TRBJ2-5, with D unresolved. The V and J ends lost 7 bases and 2 bases respectively, with 8 bases between them. This CDR3 is built from 12 residues. From germline, CDR1 is LNHDA and CDR2 SQIVND (reference sequence). This chain's CDR3 is CASKGIQETQYF. CDR3 bases: TGTGCCAGTAAAGGGATACAAGAGACCCAGTACTTC.

In this sample, this clonotype turned up a few times. The rearrangement links TRBV27 to TRBJ2-7; 7 nucleotides agree with TRBD2. The junction had 4 bases not matched to a gene; V was cut back by 6 bases and J by 2 bases. The CDR3 is made up of 13 amino acids. The germline V gene has CDR1 MNHEY and CDR2 SMNVEV (reference sequence). DNA of the CDR3: TGTGCCAGCAGACAACGGGGGGCCTACGAGCAGTACTTC. It codes for CASRQRGAYEQYF.

This clonotype appeared many times. The chain carries TRBV7-2 and TRBJ2-4; 16 nucleotides agree with TRBD2. Per germline, CDR1 SGHTA and CDR2 FQGNSA. V gave up 1 base and J gave up 8 bases; unmatched junction bases: 2. The CDR3 contains 16 residues. CDR3 loop: CASSLGGTSGRDIQYF. The DNA for the CDR3 is TGTGCCAGCAGCTTAGGTGGGACTAGCGGGAGGGACATTCAGTACTTC.

This clonotype was recorded at least ten times. The chain employs TRBV7-2 and TRBJ2-4; D is uncertain. This CDR3 comprises 15 residues. In germline, CDR1 is SGHTA, CDR2 FQGNSA. Trimming took off 5 bases at V and 0 bases at J, with 11 bases between the two ends. CDR3 coding DNA: TGTGCCAGCAGCGAACTACTACTAGCCAAAAACATTCAGTACTTC. Its translation: CASSELLLAKNIQYF.

The chain carries TRBV12-3 or TRBV12-4 and TRBJ1-5, with D possibly being TRBD1 (6 bases). This CDR3 is built from 15 residues. V dropped 6 bases and J dropped 2 bases, with 14 bases sitting between them. The CDR3 DNA is TGTGCCAGCAGCAAGCAACAGGGAGGCAATCAGCCCCAGCATTTT. It specifies CASSKQQGGNQPQHF.

Turning to this clonotype: A read error may explain this, as a much larger clone is one base away. The V call is TRBV7-3, the J call TRBJ2-1; tentatively, D is TRBD2 (6 bases). TRBJ2-7 matches the DNA end more closely, so the J call is doubtful. Germline-derived CDR1 and CDR2 are SGHTA and FQGTGA. The CDR3 loop spans 14 amino acids. The CDR3 sequence: CASRAGTSYNEQYF. The CDR3, as DNA: TGTGCCAGCAGAGCCGGGACTTCTTACAATGAGCAGTACTTC.

This chain connects TRBV20-1 to TRBJ2-5; no clear D. The germline V gene encodes CDR1 DFQATT and CDR2 SNEGSKA (reference sequence). V lost 2 bases and J lost 1, with 11 bases in between. CDR3 length: 14 amino acids. In nucleotides, the CDR3 is TGCAGTGCTAGAACTGGCGTAAGCCAAGAGACCCAGTACTTC. Its translation: CSARTGVSQETQYF.

This clonotype was found a few times. V gene TRBV12-3 or TRBV12-4 combines with J gene TRBJ2-5; 14 nucleotides agree with TRBD2. Trimming took 8 bases from V and 4 from J; bases not matched to a gene: 6. This CDR3 region has 15 residues. The CDR3 nucleotides are TGTGCCAGCGGCCCCGGGACTAGCGGGAGAGAGACCCAGTACTTC. Translated, it gives CASGPGTSGRETQYF.

The chain recombines TRBV20-1 with TRBJ2-1; TRBD2 agrees at 7 bases. CDR1 and CDR2 from the germline V gene are DFQATT and SNEGSKA (reference sequence). The CDR3 has 12 residues. After removal of 5 bases from V and 10 bases from J, the junction contained 8 bases not matched to a gene. Here the CDR3 DNA reads TGCAGTGCTGTGCCGACTAGCTACGAGCAGTTCTTC. Its protein product is CSAVPTSYEQFF.

This clonotype was found many times. The V and J genes are TRBV25-1 and TRBJ2-6; tentatively, D is TRBD1 (5 bases). This CDR3 is built from 13 residues. Germline assignment: CDR1 MGHDK and CDR2 SYGVNS. With 8 bases removed from V and 9 bases from J, the gap between germline ends came to 14 bases. The CDR3 nucleotides read TGTGCCAGCCGACAGCCCCAAGACAACGTCCTGACTTTC. Its protein is CASRQPQDNVLTF.

Notes on this clonotype: This sequence may be a read error, since a much larger clone differs from it by one base. The V call is TRBV10-3, the J call TRBJ2-7; D is perhaps TRBD1 (5 bases). Germline values: CDR1 ENHRY, CDR2 SYGVKD. The CDR3 is made up of 14 amino acids. Trimming removed 4 bases from V and 10 bases from J, with 20 bases in between. Here the CDR3 reads CAISVGSGKEAQYF. In DNA form, the CDR3 reads TGTGCCATCAGTGTAGGATCAGGGAAAGAGGCCCAGTACTTC.

The chain carries TRBV9 and TRBJ2-5; 9 bases are a match to TRBD1. Losses at the gene ends were 3 bases for V and 1 base for J; bases not matched to a gene: 4. The length of the CDR3 is 15 residues. Germline V CDR1 and CDR2: SGDLS, YYNGEE. CDR3 sequence reads: CASSDGQGTQETQYF. The CDR3 DNA reads TGTGCCAGCAGCGACGGACAGGGGACCCAAGAGACCCAGTACTTC.

The chain is built from TRBV3-1 and TRBJ2-3; TRBD1 or TRBD2 may be the D gene (5 bases each). The CDR3 length is 13 residues. Germline V gives CDR1 LGHDT, CDR2 YNNKEL (reference sequence). With 4 bases removed from V and 8 bases from J, the gap between germline ends came to 13 bases. The CDR3 sequence is CASSPGAEGTQYF. Written as DNA, the CDR3 is TGTGCCAGCAGCCCCGGGGCTGAGGGTACGCAGTATTTT.

The table lists this clonotype with a few counts. This chain joins TRBV15 and TRBJ2-2; maybe TRBD1 (5 bases). In germline, CDR1 is LNHNV, CDR2 YYDKDF (reference sequence). Trimming shortened V by 5 bases and J by 1 base, and 23 bases separated the two germline ends. The length of the CDR3 is 19 residues. The CDR3: CATSSAVETANKNTGELFF. Here the CDR3 DNA reads TGTGCCACCAGCTCGGCGGTTGAGACAGCGAATAAGAACACCGGGGAGCTGTTTTTT.

Points on this clonotype: This sequence may be a read error, since a much larger clone differs from it by one base. The chain uses TRBV12-3 or TRBV12-4 and TRBJ1-2; TRBD1 might be the D (5 bases). The ends were cut back, 3 bases at V and 9 bases at J, with 17 bases in the middle. The CDR3 contains 14 residues. CDR3 sequence: CASSFSGGWYSYTF. The CDR3 nucleotides read TGTGCCAGCAGTTTCTCCGGGGGTTGGTATAGCTACACCTTC.